This T cell receptor beta chain was observed in a study of T cells in localized non-small cell lung cancer. This clone occurred a few times. Its cognate antigen is unknown. The CDR3 contains 23 residues. Germline lookup yields CDR1 LNHNV and CDR2 YYDKDF (reference sequence). Losses at the gene ends were 1 base for V and 1 base for J; bases not matched to a gene: 17. Findings of the study overall: Clonality peaked in uninvolved adjacent lung rather than tumor. Across samples, adjacent lung featured a median roughly 50 of the top 100 tumor clones. Higher blood T cell density tracked longer overall survival. Sequence data derive from only one tumor region, so heterogeneity remains possible.

Assay used: immunoSEQ multiplex PCR; TCRdb lists only in-frame clones, some missing. The repertoire includes approximately 17,000 clones, roughly 80% of them detected once, and 30% sits in the top ten. The input for sequencing was peripheral blood, taken before any cancer treatment. The TCR comes from an older male donor with stage I lung adenocarcinoma. J is TRBJ2-6 and V is TRBV15, with 12 bases matching TRBD2. The CDR3 loop is CATSRAISSGGARAPSGANVLTF. CDR3 bases: TGTGCCACCAGCAGAGCTATTTCTAGCGGGGGGGCCAGAGCACCTTCTGGGGCCAACGTCCTGACTTTC.